Listed below are T cell receptor beta chains from one sample, sequenced in a study of T cell repertoires in cytomegalovirus infection. Via MiXCR, TCRdb re-called the reads, giving one row per CDR3 protein. The data contain roughly 500,000 distinct CDR3 sequences, roughly 12% of them singletons. Sample: PBMCs. The receptors stem from a human donor in good health (CMV status not recorded). Some clones in this sample may be carry-over from other donors' samples. CDR3s include the opening cysteine and the closing phenylalanine or tryptophan. Fields, in order: V gene, CDR3 protein.

V gene: TRBV10-3; CDR3 protein: CAISEPTSGRRDEQFF
V gene: TRBV29-1; CDR3 protein: CSVNLGAAGEKLFF
V gene: TRBV7-3; CDR3 protein: CASRPAGTNTEAFF
V gene: TRBV12-5; CDR3 protein: CASGRDYEQYF
V gene: TRBV4-1; CDR3 protein: CASSPYRVNEKLFF
V gene: TRBV5-4; CDR3 protein: CASSSDREGYEQYF
V gene: TRBV5-4; CDR3 protein: CASSWGVLNTEAFF
V gene: TRBV10-3; CDR3 protein: CAISERGEGGYTF
V gene: TRBV20-1; CDR3 protein: CSARGSIDTQYF
V gene: TRBV27; CDR3 protein: CASRSGQFYGKASYNEQFF
V gene: TRBV9; CDR3 protein: CASSAEDGGSTDTQYF
V gene: TRBV20-1; CDR3 protein: CSALPRGKETQYF
V gene: TRBV25-1; CDR3 protein: CATSDVTDTQYF
V gene: TRBV19; CDR3 protein: CASSLLAGSTGELFF
V gene: TRBV2; CDR3 protein: CASGNQGSEQYF
V gene: TRBV20-1; CDR3 protein: CSASPAKIEAFF
V gene: TRBV10-3; CDR3 protein: CAISESTAGGGYGYTF
V gene: TRBV9; CDR3 protein: CASSVGGEETQYF
V gene: TRBV27; CDR3 protein: CASSARGQPQHF
V gene: TRBV11-1; CDR3 protein: CASSWTSNTGELFF
V gene: TRBV6-6; CDR3 protein: CASSHTDTIYF
V gene: TRBV10-3; CDR3 protein: CAIKGTSNSPLHF
V gene: TRBV3-1; CDR3 protein: CASSQGRVANEQFF
V gene: TRBV13; CDR3 protein: CASSSGGFNSGNTIYF
V gene: TRBV6-1; CDR3 protein: CASSGLGRGRLWQPQHF
V gene: TRBV7-2; CDR3 protein: CASRFPGGGAEQYF
V gene: TRBV5-3; CDR3 protein: CASRQTSGRPTGELFF
V gene: TRBV28; CDR3 protein: CASRSRVRYTEAFF
V gene: TRBV20-1; CDR3 protein: CSARKQGAPFVDGYTF
V gene: TRBV6-5; CDR3 protein: CASSYDRLGGYTF
V gene: TRBV5-1; CDR3 protein: CASSLATGGGYEQYF
V gene: TRBV5-1; CDR3 protein: CASSLDGQGTDTQYF
V gene: TRBV12-3/TRBV12-4; CDR3 protein: CASSPWTSGTSYNEQFF
V gene: TRBV28; CDR3 protein: CASSLQGAVGKTEAFF
V gene: TRBV19; CDR3 protein: CANSPGYLLQAQHF
V gene: TRBV5-1; CDR3 protein: CASSTGSNYEQYF
V gene: TRBV7-9; CDR3 protein: CASSIPTVNTEAFF
V gene: TRBV6-1; CDR3 protein: CASSVTAGGSSYNEQFF
V gene: TRBV12-3/TRBV12-4; CDR3 protein: CASSGGWGSGYTF
V gene: TRBV11-3; CDR3 protein: CASSLTGEASGRGNEQFF
V gene: TRBV3-1; CDR3 protein: CASSQGLGGAYGYTF
V gene: TRBV27; CDR3 protein: CASSGTANYEQYF
V gene: TRBV7-6; CDR3 protein: CASSPRVTTGNTIYF
V gene: TRBV7-2; CDR3 protein: CASSVAAGGREQFF
V gene: TRBV7-2; CDR3 protein: CASSLDRASYGYTF
V gene: TRBV5-6; CDR3 protein: CASSLRSGTSTDTQYF
V gene: TRBV7-9; CDR3 protein: CASTLGASNTGELFF